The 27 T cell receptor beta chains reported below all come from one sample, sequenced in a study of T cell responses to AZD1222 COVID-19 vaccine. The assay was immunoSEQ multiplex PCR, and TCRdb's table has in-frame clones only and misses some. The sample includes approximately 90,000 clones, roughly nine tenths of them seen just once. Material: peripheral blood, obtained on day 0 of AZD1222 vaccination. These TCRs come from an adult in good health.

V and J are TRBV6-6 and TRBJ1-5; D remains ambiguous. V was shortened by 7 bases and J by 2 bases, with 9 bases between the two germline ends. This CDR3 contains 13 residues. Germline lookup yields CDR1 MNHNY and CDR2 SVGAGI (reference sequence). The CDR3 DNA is TGTGCCAGCACCGTACCCGGCAATCAGCCCCAGCATTTT. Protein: CASTVPGNQPQHF.

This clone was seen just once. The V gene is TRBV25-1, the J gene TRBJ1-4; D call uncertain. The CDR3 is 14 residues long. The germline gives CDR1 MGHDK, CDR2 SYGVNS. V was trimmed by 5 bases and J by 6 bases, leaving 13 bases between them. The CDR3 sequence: CASSRRAGDEKLFF. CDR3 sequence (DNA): TGTGCCAGCAGTAGAAGGGCCGGCGATGAAAAACTGTTTTTT.

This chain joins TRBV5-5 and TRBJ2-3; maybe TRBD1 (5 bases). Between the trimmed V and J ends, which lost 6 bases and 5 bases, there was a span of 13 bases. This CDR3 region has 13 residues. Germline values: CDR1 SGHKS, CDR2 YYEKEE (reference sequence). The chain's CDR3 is CASTNQGKDTQYF. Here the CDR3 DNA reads TGTGCCAGCACAAACCAGGGCAAAGATACGCAGTATTTT.

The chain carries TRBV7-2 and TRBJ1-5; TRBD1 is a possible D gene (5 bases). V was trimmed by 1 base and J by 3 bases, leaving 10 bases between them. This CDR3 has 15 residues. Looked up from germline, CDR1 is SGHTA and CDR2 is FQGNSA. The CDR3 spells CASSLDRLNNQPQHF. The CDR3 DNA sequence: TGTGCCAGCAGCTTAGACAGGCTCAACAATCAGCCCCAGCATTTT.

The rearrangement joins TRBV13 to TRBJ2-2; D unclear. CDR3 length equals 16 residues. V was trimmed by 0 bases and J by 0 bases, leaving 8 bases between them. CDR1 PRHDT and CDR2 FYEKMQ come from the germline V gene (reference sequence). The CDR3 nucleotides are TGTGCCAGCAGCTTAGGGGCCCTCCCGAACACCGGGGAGCTGTTTTTT. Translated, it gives CASSLGALPNTGELFF.

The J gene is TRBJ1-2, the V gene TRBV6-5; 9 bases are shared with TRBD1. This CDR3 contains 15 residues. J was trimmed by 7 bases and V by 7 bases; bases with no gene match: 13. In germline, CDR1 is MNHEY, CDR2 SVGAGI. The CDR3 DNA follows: TGTGCCAGCACCGCCTCTGGGACAGGGTTGCGTGGCTACACCTTC. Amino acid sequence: CASTASGTGLRGYTF.

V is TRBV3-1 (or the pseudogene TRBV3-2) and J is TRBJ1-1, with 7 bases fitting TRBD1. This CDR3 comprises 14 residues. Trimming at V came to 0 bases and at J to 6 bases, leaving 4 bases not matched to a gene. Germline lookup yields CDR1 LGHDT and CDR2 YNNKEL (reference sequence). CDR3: CASSQDVGTAEAFF. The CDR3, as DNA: TGTGCCAGCAGCCAAGACGTCGGGACAGCTGAAGCTTTCTTT.

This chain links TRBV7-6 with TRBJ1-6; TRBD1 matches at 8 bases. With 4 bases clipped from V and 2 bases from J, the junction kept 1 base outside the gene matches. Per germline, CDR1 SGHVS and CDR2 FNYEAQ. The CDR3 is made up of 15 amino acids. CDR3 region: CASSSDRAYNSPLHF. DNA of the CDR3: TGTGCCAGCAGCTCGGACAGGGCCTATAATTCACCCCTCCACTTT. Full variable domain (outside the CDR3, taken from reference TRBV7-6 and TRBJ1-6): GAGVSQSPRYKVTKRGQDVALRCDPISGHVSLYWYRQALGQGPEFLTYFNYEAQQDKSGLPNDRFSAERPEGSISTLTIQRTEQRDSAMYRCASSSDRAYNSPLHFGNGTRLTVT.

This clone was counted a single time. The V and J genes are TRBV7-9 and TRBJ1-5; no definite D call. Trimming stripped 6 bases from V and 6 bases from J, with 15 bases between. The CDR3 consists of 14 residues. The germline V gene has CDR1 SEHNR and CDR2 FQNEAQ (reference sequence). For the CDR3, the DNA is TGTGCCAGCAGTTTCGGAGGATCGGGTCAGCCCCAGCATTTT. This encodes CASSFGGSGQPQHF.

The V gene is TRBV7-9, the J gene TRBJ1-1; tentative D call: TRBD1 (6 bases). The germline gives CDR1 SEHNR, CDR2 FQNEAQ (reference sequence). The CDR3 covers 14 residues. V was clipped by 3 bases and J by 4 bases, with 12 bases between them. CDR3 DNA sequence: TGTGCCAGCAGCTTGGGGGGCGAGGGCACTGAAGCTTTCTTT. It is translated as CASSLGGEGTEAFF.

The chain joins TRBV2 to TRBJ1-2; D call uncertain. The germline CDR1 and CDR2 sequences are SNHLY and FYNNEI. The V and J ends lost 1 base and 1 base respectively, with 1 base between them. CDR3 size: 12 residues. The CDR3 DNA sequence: TGTGCCAGCAGTGAAGTTAACTATGGCTACACCTTC. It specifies CASSEVNYGYTF.

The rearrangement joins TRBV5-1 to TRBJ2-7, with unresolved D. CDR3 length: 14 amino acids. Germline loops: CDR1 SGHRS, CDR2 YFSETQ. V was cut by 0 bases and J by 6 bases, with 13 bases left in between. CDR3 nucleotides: TGCGCCAGCAGCTTGGCTGGCGGATTATCCGAGCAGTACTTC. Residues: CASSLAGGLSEQYF.

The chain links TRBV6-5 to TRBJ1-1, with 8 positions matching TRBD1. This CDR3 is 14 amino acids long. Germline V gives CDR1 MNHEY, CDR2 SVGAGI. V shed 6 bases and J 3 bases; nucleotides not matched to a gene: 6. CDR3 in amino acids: CASREDREDTEAFF. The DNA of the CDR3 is TGTGCCAGCAGGGAGGACAGGGAGGACACTGAAGCTTTCTTT.

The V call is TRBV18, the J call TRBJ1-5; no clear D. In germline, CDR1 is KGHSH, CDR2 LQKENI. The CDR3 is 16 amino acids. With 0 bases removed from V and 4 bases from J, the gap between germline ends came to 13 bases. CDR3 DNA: TGTGCCAGCTCACCACCCTCCGCAGGTGTGAATCAGCCCCAGCATTTT. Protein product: CASSPPSAGVNQPQHF.

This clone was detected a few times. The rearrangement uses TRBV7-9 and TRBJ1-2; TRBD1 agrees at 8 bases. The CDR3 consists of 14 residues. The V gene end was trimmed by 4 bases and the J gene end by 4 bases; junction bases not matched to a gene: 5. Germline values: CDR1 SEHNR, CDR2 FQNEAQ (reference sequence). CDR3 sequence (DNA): TGTGCCAGCAGCTCCGCAGGGGGCTTCTATGGCTACACCTTC. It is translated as CASSSAGGFYGYTF.

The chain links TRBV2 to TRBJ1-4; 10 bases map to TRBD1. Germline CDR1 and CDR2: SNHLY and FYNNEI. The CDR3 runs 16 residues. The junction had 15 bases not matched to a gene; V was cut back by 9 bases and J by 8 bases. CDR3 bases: TGTGCCAGTAGCCGGGACAGGGGAGTCCTAGGGGAAAAACTGTTTTTT. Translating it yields CASSRDRGVLGEKLFF.

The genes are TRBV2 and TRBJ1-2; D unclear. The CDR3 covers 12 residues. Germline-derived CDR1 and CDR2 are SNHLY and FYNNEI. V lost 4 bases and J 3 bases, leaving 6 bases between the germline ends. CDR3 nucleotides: TGTGCCAGCAGTGTCATGGACTATGGCTACACCTTC. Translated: CASSVMDYGYTF.

Here the CDR3 reads CASSLDRTSTTFEQFF. Here the CDR3 DNA reads TGTGCCAGCAGCTTAGACAGGACTAGCACTACATTTGAGCAGTTCTTC. This chain joins TRBV11-2 and TRBJ2-1; 8 nucleotides line up with TRBD2. J gave up 9 bases and V 0 bases, and 10 bases lay outside the gene matches. The CDR3 consists of 16 residues. Germline V lookup: CDR1 SGHAT, CDR2 FQNNGV.

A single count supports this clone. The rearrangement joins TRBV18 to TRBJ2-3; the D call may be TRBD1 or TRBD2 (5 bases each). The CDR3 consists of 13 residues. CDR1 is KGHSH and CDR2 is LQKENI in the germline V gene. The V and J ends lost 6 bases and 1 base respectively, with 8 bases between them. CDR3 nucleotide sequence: TGTGCCAGCTCCCAGGGAGGCACAGATACGCAGTATTTT. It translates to CASSQGGTDTQYF.

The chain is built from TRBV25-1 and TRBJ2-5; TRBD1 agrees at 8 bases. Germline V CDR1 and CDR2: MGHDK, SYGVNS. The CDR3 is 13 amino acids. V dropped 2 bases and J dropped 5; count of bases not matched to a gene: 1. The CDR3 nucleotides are TGTGCCAGCAGTGAAGACAGGGGCGAGACCCAGTACTTC. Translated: CASSEDRGETQYF.

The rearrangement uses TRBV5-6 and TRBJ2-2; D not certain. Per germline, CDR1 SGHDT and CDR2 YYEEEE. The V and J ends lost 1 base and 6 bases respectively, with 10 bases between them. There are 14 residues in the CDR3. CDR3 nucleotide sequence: TGTGCCAGCAGCTTGTGGTCTGGGTCCGGGGAGCTGTTTTTT. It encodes CASSLWSGSGELFF.

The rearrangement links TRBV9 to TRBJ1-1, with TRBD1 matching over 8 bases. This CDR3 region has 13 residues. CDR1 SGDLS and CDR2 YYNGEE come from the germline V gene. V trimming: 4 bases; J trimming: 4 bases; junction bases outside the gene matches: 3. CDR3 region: CASSTGQGTEAFF. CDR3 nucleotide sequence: TGTGCCAGCAGCACAGGACAGGGCACTGAAGCTTTCTTT.

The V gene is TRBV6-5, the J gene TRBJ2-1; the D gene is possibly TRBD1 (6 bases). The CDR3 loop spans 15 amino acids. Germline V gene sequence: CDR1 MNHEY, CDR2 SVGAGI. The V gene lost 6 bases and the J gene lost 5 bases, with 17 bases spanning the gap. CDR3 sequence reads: CASSSTGTRNNEQFF. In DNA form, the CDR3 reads TGTGCCAGCAGCTCGACAGGCACCCGTAACAATGAGCAGTTCTTC.

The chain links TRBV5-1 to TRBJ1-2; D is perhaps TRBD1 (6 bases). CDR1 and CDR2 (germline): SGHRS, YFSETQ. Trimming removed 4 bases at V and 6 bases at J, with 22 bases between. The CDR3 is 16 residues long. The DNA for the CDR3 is TGCGCCAGCAGCCCATCTAACTTAGACAGGCCCGATGGCTACACCTTC. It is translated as CASSPSNLDRPDGYTF.

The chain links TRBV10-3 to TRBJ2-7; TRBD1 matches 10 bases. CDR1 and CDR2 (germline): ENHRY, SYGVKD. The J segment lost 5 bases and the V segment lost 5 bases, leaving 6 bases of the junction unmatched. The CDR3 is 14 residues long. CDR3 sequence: CAISRDRGVDEQYF. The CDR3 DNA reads TGTGCCATCAGTCGGGACAGGGGTGTTGACGAGCAGTACTTC.

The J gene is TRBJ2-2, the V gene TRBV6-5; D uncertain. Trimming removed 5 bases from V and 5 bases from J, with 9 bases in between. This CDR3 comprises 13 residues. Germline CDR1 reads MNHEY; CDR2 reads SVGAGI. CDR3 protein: CASSPSLTGELFF. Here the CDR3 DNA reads TGTGCCAGCAGTCCCAGCCTGACCGGGGAGCTGTTTTTT.

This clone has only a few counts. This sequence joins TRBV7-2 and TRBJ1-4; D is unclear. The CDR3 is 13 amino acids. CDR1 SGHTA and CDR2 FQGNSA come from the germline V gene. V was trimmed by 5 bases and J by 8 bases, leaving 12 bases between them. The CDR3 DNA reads TGTGCCAGCAGCACGGGGTTTCGGGAAAAACTGTTTTTT. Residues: CASSTGFREKLFF.